This T cell receptor (beta chain) derives from a study of shared clonotypes between healthy human individuals. CD8 cells classed as naive were CD45RO-negative and positively selected for CCR7, excluding terminally differentiated effector memory CD45RA+ cells. Clones were sequenced by immunoSEQ multiplex PCR, and TCRdb holds only the in-frame ones, with some missing. The table shows approximately 1.9 million clones, with around 95% occurring only once. Trimming removed 6 bases from V and 3 bases from J, with 20 bases in between. Germline V gene sequence: CDR1 LNHDA, CDR2 SQIVND (reference sequence). This CDR3 contains 16 residues.

The receptor was isolated from a man between 18 and 35 years old in good health. Some clones in this sample may be carry-over from other donors' samples. Material: naive CD8+ T cells from PBMCs. V is TRBV19 and J is TRBJ1-1; no firm D call. CDR3 in DNA: TGTGCCAGTAGCTCTAAATTAGGTCGTGGGGACACTGAAGCTTTCTTT. Its translation is CASSSKLGRGDTEAFF.